This TCR beta chain was retrieved from a study of Tregs in tolerant kidney transplant recipients. Study-wide findings and caveats: The most relevant donor-specific Treg TCRbeta repertoire apparently came from expansion with activated donor B cells. This study did not directly address biological reproducibility.

TCRdb's table, derived via immunoSEQ multiplex PCR, lists solely in-frame clones and lacks some. This sample has more than 60,000 clones, with 80% to 90% found just once. This clone has just a few counts. Its cognate antigen is unknown. Germline V gives CDR1 SGDLS, CDR2 YYNGEE. The V and J ends lost 4 bases and 6 bases respectively, with 13 bases between them. The CDR3 totals 14 residues. This specimen was Tregs from blood, taken before the transplant. The chain joins TRBV9 to TRBJ2-2, with TRBD2 as a possible D gene (5 bases). The sequence was obtained from a human donor who received a combined kidney and bone marrow transplant. The CDR3 bases are TGTGCCAGCAGCAGGGCCGGGCGGGCCGGGGAGCTGTTTTTT. The encoded protein is CASSRAGRAGELFF.